This TCR beta chain was obtained from a study of blood T cell repertoires in COVID-19 (TCRdb year 2020). Broadly, across the study: Samples covering the acute and convalescent phases of COVID-19 were provided by collaborators in the United States, Italy and Spain. Samples were obtained from the ongoing ImmuneRACE study (first 160 participants) and from about 1,300 subjects provided by 6 global collaborators. Sample metadata almost always included a de-identified subject ID, COVID-19 status, age in years and sex. The repertoires were released in a freely available public database meant as a resource for research on the immune response to SARS-CoV-2. The dataset comprised deeply sampled blood TCRbeta repertoires from subjects exposed to, actively infected with, or recovered from COVID-19. The prospective study material was composed of cDNA or gDNA derived from T cells, B-cell-depleted T cells, or PBMCs. Where available, HLA class I and class II types were taken from metadata supplied by the sample provider and were not determined by assay-based typing. Summary of the overall study and its limitations: The quantity of clinical and demographic metadata differed by source and by participant and was supplied without curation.

With respect to this clone: It has no known antigen specificity. No quality values exist for individual bases; no much larger clone is one base distant.

The collaborating institutions used their own protocols to collect whole blood in K2EDTA tubes. For TCRbeta analysis, collaborator samples were shipped as frozen whole blood, as isolated PBMCs, or as DNA extracted from either sample type. TCRbeta CDR3 regions were amplified from genomic DNA using the immunoSEQ Assay, a bias-controlled multiplex PCR. As for how the authors treated the data: Nucleated cell counts per sample were estimated from amplification of reference gene primers within the assay. Sequence reads were collapsed and filtered to measure the absolute abundance of every unique TCRbeta CDR3 rearrangement. For each sample, productive Simpson clonality was calculated as the square root of Simpson's diversity index over productive rearrangements. The immuneACCESS repertoire file appears here via TCRdb, limited to in-frame rearrangements. These files lack a portion of the clones; in checked studies, under half of the deficit traces to unresolved V genes, and the cause of the others is not known. V, J and clone size are those of that table, while D and trimming were read from the DNA. The sample table lists about 140,000 clones, around 83% of them with a count of one. The ten top clones hold around 8.2% of the sample.

Trimmed from V: 0 bases; trimmed from J: 6 bases; junction bases lacking a gene match: 14. The CDR3 spans 20 residues, from the cysteine through the phenylalanine. The kept DNA is CDR3 alone, 60 bases in frame from the first base. CDR1 LGHNA and CDR2 YSLEER are derived from the germline V gene. This receptor was taken from an older woman with acute or convalescent COVID-19. Recombination joined TRBV4-3 with TRBJ2-2; 12 middle bases align to TRBD2. Sequencing was carried out using peripheral blood. The DNA reads TGCGCCAGCAGCCAAGAGATCACTAGCGGGGGGACCACCTCATCCGGGGAGCTGTTTTTT. Protein translation: CASSQEITSGGTTSSGELFF.